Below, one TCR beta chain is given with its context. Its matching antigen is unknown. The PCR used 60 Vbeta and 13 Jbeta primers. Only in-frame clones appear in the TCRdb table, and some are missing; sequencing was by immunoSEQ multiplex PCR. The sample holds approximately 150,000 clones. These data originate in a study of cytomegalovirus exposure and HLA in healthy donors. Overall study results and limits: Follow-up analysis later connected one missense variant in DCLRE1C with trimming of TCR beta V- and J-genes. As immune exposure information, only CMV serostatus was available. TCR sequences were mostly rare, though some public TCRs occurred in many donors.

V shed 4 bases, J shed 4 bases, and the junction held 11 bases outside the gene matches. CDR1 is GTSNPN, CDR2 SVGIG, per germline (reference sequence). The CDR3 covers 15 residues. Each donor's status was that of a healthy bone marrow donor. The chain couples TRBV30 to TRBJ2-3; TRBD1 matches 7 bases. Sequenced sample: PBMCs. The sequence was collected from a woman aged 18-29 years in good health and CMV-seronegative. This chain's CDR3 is CAWNHKGAAADTQYF. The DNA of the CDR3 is TGTGCCTGGAATCACAAGGGGGCGGCGGCAGATACGCAGTATTTT.